This TCR beta chain is from a study of blood T cell repertoires in COVID-19. Whole-study context: Spain, Italy and the United States supplied samples that represented acute and convalescent COVID-19. Sources were T cells, B-cell-depleted T cells, or PBMCs; the material itself was cDNA or gDNA.

This CDR3 has 13 residues. The germline V gene encodes CDR1 LNHDA and CDR2 SQIVND (reference sequence). With V trimmed by 5 bases and J by 7 bases, 7 bases remained unmatched. Under the authors' procedure: Researchers report that nucleated cell counts were estimated from reference gene primer amplification. Produced via immunoSEQ multiplex PCR; TCRdb's table is partial and in-frame only. V, J and clone size were drawn from that table, and D and trimming were deduced from the DNA. The sample holds 100,000 to 150,000 clones; around 85% are singletons and the top ten take around 15%. The chain recombines TRBV19 with TRBJ1-2, with 7 bases that match TRBD1. Sequenced sample: peripheral blood. The TCR was taken from a woman aged 45 to 65 with acute or convalescent COVID-19. The CDR3 spells CASSASGGLGYTF. Here the CDR3 DNA reads TGTGCCAGTAGTGCCTCAGGGGGTCTTGGCTACACCTTC.